One and the same sample provided the 30 T cell receptor beta chains below, sequenced in a study of PD-1 blockade in classical Hodgkin lymphoma. Sequencing was performed with immunoSEQ multiplex PCR; in TCRdb, only in-frame clones are kept and a portion is missing. The sample contains about 16,000 clones, roughly 80% of which appear only once. Time point defined: cycle 4 day 1 (C4D1), after more than 5 weeks of nivolumab. Relapse after autologous stem cell transplantation occurred in every patient, and brentuximab vedotin exposure varied. The material sequenced was peripheral blood mononuclear cells (PBMCs), taken before the fourth cycle of nivolumab. The receptors derive from a human donor with classical Hodgkin lymphoma.

The CDR3 sequence: CASSIRPENTGELFF. In DNA, the CDR3 is TGTGCCAGCAGCATCCGGCCTGAGAACACCGGGGAGCTGTTTTTT. The chain uses TRBV6-6 and TRBJ2-2; D call uncertain. The CDR3 is 15 amino acids. V gave up 6 bases and J gave up 1 base, with 12 bases separating them. Germline CDR1 MNHNY, CDR2 SVGAGI (reference sequence).

V and J are TRBV2 and TRBJ2-5; TRBD2 matches at 11 bases. CDR3 length: 16 amino acids. After removal of 8 bases from V and 4 bases from J, the junction contained 12 bases not matched to a gene. The germline V gene encodes CDR1 SNHLY and CDR2 FYNNEI. CDR3 sequence reads: CASCGTSGGKGETQYF. In nucleotides, the CDR3 is TGTGCCAGCTGTGGAACTAGCGGGGGAAAGGGAGAGACCCAGTACTTC.

The chain joins TRBV7-9 to TRBJ1-3; weak D call: TRBD1 (6 bases). Per germline, CDR1 SEHNR and CDR2 FQNEAQ (reference sequence). The CDR3 covers 16 residues. V lost 7 bases to trimming and J lost 0 bases, with 16 bases between them. CDR3 protein: CASTQGGGSSGNTIYF. CDR3 nucleotides: TGTGCCAGCACCCAAGGGGGGGGAAGCTCTGGAAACACCATATATTTT.

The DNA of the CDR3 is TGCGCCAGCAGCTTGGCTGCCGAGACAGATACGCAGTATTTT. This codes for CASSLAAETDTQYF. This rearrangement joins TRBV5-1 to TRBJ2-3, with D uncertain. With 0 bases removed from V and 3 bases from J, the gap between germline ends came to 8 bases. Germline assignment: CDR1 SGHRS and CDR2 YFSETQ. This CDR3 comprises 14 residues.

This clone has just one count. In DNA form, the CDR3 reads TGTGCCAGCATGGACAGGGGTCGAACAGATACGCAGTATTTT. As protein: CASMDRGRTDTQYF. The rearrangement joins TRBV6-1 to TRBJ2-3; 9 nucleotides line up with TRBD1. The CDR3 consists of 14 residues. Germline CDR1 reads MNHNS; CDR2 reads SASEGT. V dropped 7 bases and J dropped 3; count of bases not matched to a gene: 5.

This clone was seen only once. This chain joins TRBV4-2 and TRBJ2-3; D is ambiguous. The CDR3 spans 11 residues. Between the trimmed V and J ends, which lost 0 bases and 6 bases, there was a span of 1 base. Germline CDR1 reads LGHNA; CDR2 reads YNFKEQ. The CDR3: CASSQEDTQYF. In nucleotides, the CDR3 is TGTGCCAGCAGCCAAGAGGATACGCAGTATTTT.

This clone was counted only a few times. The chain joins TRBV14 to TRBJ1-6; D is unclear. The V end was cut by 2 bases, the J end by 7 bases, with 9 bases between. This CDR3 is built from 14 residues. CDR1 and CDR2 (germline): SGHDN, FVKESK. The CDR3 is CASSQLRGNSPLHF. The CDR3 DNA reads TGTGCCAGCAGCCAACTCCGAGGAAATTCACCCCTCCACTTT. Full variable domain (remainder filled in from reference TRBV14 and TRBJ1-6): EAGVTQFPSHSVIEKGQTVTLRCDPISGHDNLYWYRRVMGKEIKFLLHFVKESKQDESGMPNNRFLAERTGGTYSTLKVQPAELEDSGVYFCASSQLRGNSPLHFGNGTRLTVT.

CDR3 loop: CASSLALTSGGAGGEQFF. The CDR3 DNA reads TGCGCCAGCAGCTTGGCCCTAACTAGCGGGGGGGCCGGAGGCGAGCAGTTCTTC. The rearrangement joins TRBV5-1 to TRBJ2-1; 13 positions match TRBD2. Trimming cost V 0 bases and J 10 bases; bases outside gene matches: 13. The CDR3 spans 18 residues. Germline V CDR1 and CDR2: SGHRS, YFSETQ.

The CDR3 here is CASNRDPYSPDTQYF. The CDR3 nucleotides read TGTGCCAGCAACCGGGACCCATATAGCCCAGATACGCAGTATTTT. V usage is TRBV27 and J usage is TRBJ2-3; D may be TRBD1 or TRBD2 (5 bases each). V was shortened by 7 bases and J by 4 bases, with 18 bases between the two germline ends. The germline gives CDR1 MNHEY, CDR2 SMNVEV (reference sequence). This CDR3 contains 15 residues.

This chain joins TRBV2 and TRBJ2-6; 9 bases map to TRBD1. J lost 2 bases, V lost 5 bases, and 7 bases had no gene match. Germline V lookup: CDR1 SNHLY, CDR2 FYNNEI. The CDR3 spans 17 residues. The CDR3 DNA reads as TGTGCCAGCAGTACCGGGACAGGGTCGACTGGGGCCAACGTCCTGACTTTC. This translates into CASSTGTGSTGANVLTF.

Notes on this clone: The identical CDR3 is also encoded by other nucleotide sequences in the sample. This chain connects TRBV7-9 to TRBJ1-2; D possibly corresponds to TRBD1 (6 bases). V lost 1 base, J lost 8 bases, and 11 bases lay in between. The CDR3 spans 13 residues. Germline loops: CDR1 SEHNR, CDR2 FQNEAQ (reference sequence). CDR3 protein: CASSLDRVGGYTF. As DNA, the CDR3 is TGTGCCAGCAGCTTAGACAGGGTGGGCGGCTACACCTTC.

The V gene is TRBV27, the J gene TRBJ2-3, with TRBD2 matching over 8 bases. CDR1 and CDR2 from the germline V gene are MNHEY and SMNVEV (reference sequence). The CDR3 extends over 15 amino acids. V gave up 4 bases and J gave up 7 bases; unmatched junction bases: 10. CDR3 residues: CASSSPGLGSNTQYF. As DNA, the CDR3 is TGTGCCAGCAGTTCGCCGGGACTAGGTAGTAATACGCAGTATTTT.

This chain links TRBV5-8 with TRBJ2-5; possibly TRBD2 for D (5 bases). CDR3 length equals 16 residues. V lost 1 base and J lost 4, with 17 bases in between. Germline CDR1 reads SGHTS; CDR2 reads YDEGEE. The CDR3 DNA reads as TGTGCCAGCAGCTTGACGCGACTATCCCTGGCAGAGACCCAGTACTTC. Its protein is CASSLTRLSLAETQYF. Using reference TRBV5-8 and TRBJ2-5 for the parts outside the CDR3, the full variable domain is EAGVTQSPTHLIKTRGQQATLRCSPISGHTSVYWYQQALGLGLQFLLWYDEGEERNRGNFPPRFSGRQFPNYSSELNVNALELEDSALYLCASSLTRLSLAETQYFGPGTRLLVL.

The chain has TRBV5-1 and TRBJ1-1; TRBD1 matches at 9 bases. Germline loops: CDR1 SGHRS, CDR2 YFSETQ. This CDR3 comprises 14 residues. Trimming cost V 3 bases and J 3 bases; bases outside gene matches: 3. CDR3 amino acids: CASSSGQGHTEAFF. The CDR3 region has the DNA TGCGCCAGCAGCTCTGGACAGGGGCACACTGAAGCTTTCTTT.

Of note for this clone: Other nucleotide sequences in the sample specify the same CDR3. The chain joins TRBV5-1 to TRBJ2-3; D is unclear. The CDR3 runs 14 residues. V dropped 0 bases and J dropped 0 bases, with 5 bases sitting between them. Germline V CDR1 and CDR2: SGHRS, YFSETQ. For the CDR3, the DNA is TGCGCCAGCAGCTTGGAGGGTAGCACAGATACGCAGTATTTT. Protein: CASSLEGSTDTQYF.

The genes are TRBV6-6 and TRBJ1-6; 8 nucleotides align to TRBD1. CDR3 length equals 15 residues. The junction had 6 bases not matched to a gene; V was cut back by 2 bases and J by 9 bases. Germline V gene data show CDR1 as MNHNY and CDR2 as SVGAGI (reference sequence). CDR3 nucleotide sequence: TGTGCCAGCAGTTACATGGACAGGGAAGGTTCACCCCTCCACTTT. Translated, it gives CASSYMDREGSPLHF.

The chain uses TRBV27 and TRBJ2-3; 16 bases are a match to TRBD2. Germline V gene sequence: CDR1 MNHEY, CDR2 SMNVEV (reference sequence). The ends lost 6 bases at V and 3 bases at J; junction bases unmatched: 6. The CDR3 runs 17 residues. The CDR3 region has the DNA TGTGCCAGCAGAGGGACTAGCGGGGGGGGTGGGACAGATACGCAGTATTTT. This translates into CASRGTSGGGGTDTQYF.

This chain links TRBV7-9 with TRBJ1-2; D is uncertain. Per germline, CDR1 SEHNR and CDR2 FQNEAQ (reference sequence). The CDR3 extends over 14 amino acids. V was shortened by 5 bases and J by 8 bases, with 18 bases between the two germline ends. The CDR3 loop reads CASSARPQTGGYTF. The CDR3 DNA sequence: TGTGCCAGCAGCGCTAGGCCGCAGACGGGGGGCTACACCTTC.

J is TRBJ1-1 and V is TRBV5-1; D possibly corresponds to TRBD1 (5 bases). V lost 1 base, J lost 4 bases, and 8 bases lay in between. Per the germline V gene, CDR1 is SGHRS and CDR2 is YFSETQ. The CDR3 spans 13 residues. The CDR3 region has the DNA TGCGCCAGCAGCTTGTCGGGGGGCACTGAAGCTTTCTTT. Protein sequence: CASSLSGGTEAFF.

Here the CDR3 reads CAWGFYNSPLHF. For the CDR3, the DNA is TGTGCCTGGGGCTTCTATAATTCACCCCTCCACTTT. This chain uses TRBV30 with TRBJ1-6; D unresolved. Germline V CDR1 and CDR2: GTSNPN, SVGIG (reference sequence). V was pared by 5 bases and J by 3 bases, with 5 bases between. This CDR3 comprises 12 residues.

The gene calls are TRBV5-1 and TRBJ2-5; D is unresolved. The CDR3 sequence is 13 residues long. Trimming cost V 2 bases and J 2 bases, with 7 bases left between them. Germline lookup yields CDR1 SGHRS and CDR2 YFSETQ. The CDR3 region is CASSLGGQETQYF. The DNA of the CDR3 is TGCGCCAGCAGCTTAGGTGGACAAGAGACCCAGTACTTC.

V usage is TRBV7-9 and J usage is TRBJ1-1; D might be TRBD1 (5 bases). The CDR3 has 17 residues. CDR1 SEHNR and CDR2 FQNEAQ come from the germline V gene (reference sequence). V was pared by 8 bases and J by 0 bases, with 22 bases between. Here the CDR3 reads CASPLPGQSLMNTEAFF. CDR3 DNA: TGTGCCAGCCCACTCCCTGGACAATCACTGATGAACACTGAAGCTTTCTTT. Complete variable domain (other parts from reference TRBV7-9 and TRBJ1-1): DTGVSQNPRHKITKRGQNVTFRCDPISEHNRLYWYRQTLGQGPEFLTYFQNEAQLEKSRLLSDRFSAERPKGSFSTLEIQRTEQGDSAMYLCASPLPGQSLMNTEAFFGQGTRLTVV.

The gene calls are TRBV4-2 and TRBJ1-2; no firm D call. Germline-derived CDR1 and CDR2 are LGHNA and YNFKEQ. This CDR3 has 15 amino acids. Between the trimmed V and J ends, which lost 3 bases and 5 bases, there was a span of 16 bases. CDR3 DNA sequence: TGTGCCAGCAGCCAGGTCGAGGGATCCGTATATGGCTACACCTTC. Protein sequence: CASSQVEGSVYGYTF.

The chain joins TRBV6-6 to TRBJ1-6; D unresolved. Trimming removed 2 bases from V and 7 bases from J, with 9 bases in between. Germline V gene lookup returns CDR1 MNHNY and CDR2 SVGAGI (reference sequence). The CDR3 length is 14 residues. CDR3 residues: CASSYRTENSPLHF. The CDR3 DNA is TGTGCCAGCAGTTACAGGACGGAGAATTCACCCCTCCACTTT.

The chain is built from TRBV5-1 and TRBJ2-2, with a weak D call TRBD1 (6 bases). Trimming took off 7 bases at V and 2 bases at J, with 15 bases between the two ends. Germline CDR1 reads SGHRS; CDR2 reads YFSETQ. The length of the CDR3 is 15 residues. The CDR3 DNA reads as TGCGCCAGCGACCACACAGGGAAAAACACCGGGGAGCTGTTTTTT. This sequence encodes CASDHTGKNTGELFF.

V is TRBV5-1 and J is TRBJ2-5, with 14 nucleotides matching TRBD2. The ends lost 4 bases at V and 1 base at J; junction bases unmatched: 3. The CDR3 is 16 amino acids. Germline V lookup: CDR1 SGHRS, CDR2 YFSETQ. The CDR3 DNA follows: TGCGCCAGCAGCCCCGGGACTAGCGGGAGCCAAGAGACCCAGTACTTC. Protein product: CASSPGTSGSQETQYF.

The gene calls are TRBV9 and TRBJ1-3, with D possibly TRBD1 on 6 matching bases. Germline V gives CDR1 SGDLS, CDR2 YYNGEE. V was clipped by 2 bases and J by 3 bases, with 9 bases between them. This CDR3 is built from 14 residues. Written as DNA, the CDR3 is TGTGCCAGCAGCGTTCAGGGGAATGGAAACACCATATATTTT. Protein: CASSVQGNGNTIYF.

This sequence joins TRBV6-5 and TRBJ1-5; TRBD1 agrees at 10 bases. This CDR3 has 15 residues. V lost 7 bases and J lost 9; bases outside the gene matches: 12. The germline V gene has CDR1 MNHEY and CDR2 SVGAGI. The CDR3 DNA is TGTGCCAGCAAACCTAACCGGGACAGGGGAACGCCCCAGCATTTT. Amino acid sequence: CASKPNRDRGTPQHF.

This chain links TRBV6-6 with TRBJ1-5, with no clear D. Germline V gene data show CDR1 as MNHNY and CDR2 as SVGAGI (reference sequence). V lost 6 bases to trimming and J lost 3 bases, with 9 bases between them. The length of the CDR3 is 13 residues. The CDR3 nucleotides are TGTGCCAGCAGATTAACCTACAATCAGCCCCAGCATTTT. This sequence encodes CASRLTYNQPQHF.

The chain couples TRBV4-3 to TRBJ1-1; 9 bases fit TRBD1. The CDR3 is 14 amino acids. V lost 4 bases and J lost 4; bases outside the gene matches: 4. Germline V lookup: CDR1 LGHNA, CDR2 YSLEER. CDR3 nucleotides: TGCGCCAGCAGCCGAACGACAGGGGGCACTGAAGCTTTCTTT. Its translation: CASSRTTGGTEAFF.